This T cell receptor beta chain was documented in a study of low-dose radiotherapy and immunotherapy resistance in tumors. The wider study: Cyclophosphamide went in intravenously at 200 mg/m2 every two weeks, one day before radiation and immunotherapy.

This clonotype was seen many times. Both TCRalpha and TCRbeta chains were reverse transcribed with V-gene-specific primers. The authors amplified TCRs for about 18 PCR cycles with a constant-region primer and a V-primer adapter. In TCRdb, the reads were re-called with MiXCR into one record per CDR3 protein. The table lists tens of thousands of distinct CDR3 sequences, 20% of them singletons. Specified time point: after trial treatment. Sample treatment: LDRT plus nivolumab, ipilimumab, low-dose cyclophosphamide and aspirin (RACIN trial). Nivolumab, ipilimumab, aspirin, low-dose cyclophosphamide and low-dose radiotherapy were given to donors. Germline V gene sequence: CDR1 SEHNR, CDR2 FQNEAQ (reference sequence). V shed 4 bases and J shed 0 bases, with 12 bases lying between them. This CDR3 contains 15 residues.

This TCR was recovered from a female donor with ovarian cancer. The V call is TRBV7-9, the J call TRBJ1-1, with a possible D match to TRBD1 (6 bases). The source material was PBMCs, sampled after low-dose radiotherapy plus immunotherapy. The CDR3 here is CASSYRQAMNTEAFF. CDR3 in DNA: TGTGCCAGCAGCTACCGACAGGCCATGAACACTGAAGCTTTCTTT.